The clone carrying this T cell receptor beta chain has only a few counts. Antigen: not known. CDR1 MNHNS and CDR2 SASEGT come from the germline V gene. The CDR3 totals 15 residues. Losses at the gene ends were 7 bases for V and 4 bases for J; bases not matched to a gene: 4. This sample stems from a study of resident and recirculating memory T cells in vitiligo. On the study more broadly: Shave-biopsy epidermis from lesional and nonlesional skin was sequenced alongside PBMCs. General observations from the study: Clonality differed among vitiligo lesions, with no unique dominant clone. Non-conserved TCRs across sites and patients suggested distinct clones per lesion.

Measured with immunoSEQ multiplex PCR; TCRdb has only the in-frame clones, and not every one. The profile shows fewer than 80,000 clones, approximately 90% of them singletons. The chain recombines TRBV6-1 with TRBJ2-5, with 15 positions matching TRBD2. The source is a male donor with vitiligo. What was sequenced was blood. CDR3 sequence (DNA): TGTGCCAGCACTGGACTAGCGGGGGGGGGAGAGACCCAGTACTTC. As protein: CASTGLAGGGETQYF.